This T cell receptor (beta chain) was sequenced during a study of radiotherapy plus CTLA-4 blockade in lung cancer. CDR3 length equals 14 residues. The germline V gene has CDR1 SGHDT and CDR2 YYEEEE. V was shortened by 1 base and J by 16 bases, with 20 bases between the two germline ends. Sequencing used immunoSEQ multiplex PCR; TCRdb keeps in-frame clones, though not all of them. The data show some 60,000 clones, with 70% to 80% seen just once and 16% held by the top ten. This chain connects TRBV5-6 to TRBJ2-2; TRBD2 is a possible D gene (6 bases). The origin of this receptor is a human donor with non-small cell lung cancer who had a complete response to radiotherapy plus ipilimumab. The material was peripheral blood, obtained from a patient treated with radiotherapy plus ipilimumab. This CDR3 reads CASSLFGQGGSKFF. The DNA for the CDR3 is TGTGCCAGCAGCTTGTTCGGGCAGGGAGGCAGTAAGTTTTTT.